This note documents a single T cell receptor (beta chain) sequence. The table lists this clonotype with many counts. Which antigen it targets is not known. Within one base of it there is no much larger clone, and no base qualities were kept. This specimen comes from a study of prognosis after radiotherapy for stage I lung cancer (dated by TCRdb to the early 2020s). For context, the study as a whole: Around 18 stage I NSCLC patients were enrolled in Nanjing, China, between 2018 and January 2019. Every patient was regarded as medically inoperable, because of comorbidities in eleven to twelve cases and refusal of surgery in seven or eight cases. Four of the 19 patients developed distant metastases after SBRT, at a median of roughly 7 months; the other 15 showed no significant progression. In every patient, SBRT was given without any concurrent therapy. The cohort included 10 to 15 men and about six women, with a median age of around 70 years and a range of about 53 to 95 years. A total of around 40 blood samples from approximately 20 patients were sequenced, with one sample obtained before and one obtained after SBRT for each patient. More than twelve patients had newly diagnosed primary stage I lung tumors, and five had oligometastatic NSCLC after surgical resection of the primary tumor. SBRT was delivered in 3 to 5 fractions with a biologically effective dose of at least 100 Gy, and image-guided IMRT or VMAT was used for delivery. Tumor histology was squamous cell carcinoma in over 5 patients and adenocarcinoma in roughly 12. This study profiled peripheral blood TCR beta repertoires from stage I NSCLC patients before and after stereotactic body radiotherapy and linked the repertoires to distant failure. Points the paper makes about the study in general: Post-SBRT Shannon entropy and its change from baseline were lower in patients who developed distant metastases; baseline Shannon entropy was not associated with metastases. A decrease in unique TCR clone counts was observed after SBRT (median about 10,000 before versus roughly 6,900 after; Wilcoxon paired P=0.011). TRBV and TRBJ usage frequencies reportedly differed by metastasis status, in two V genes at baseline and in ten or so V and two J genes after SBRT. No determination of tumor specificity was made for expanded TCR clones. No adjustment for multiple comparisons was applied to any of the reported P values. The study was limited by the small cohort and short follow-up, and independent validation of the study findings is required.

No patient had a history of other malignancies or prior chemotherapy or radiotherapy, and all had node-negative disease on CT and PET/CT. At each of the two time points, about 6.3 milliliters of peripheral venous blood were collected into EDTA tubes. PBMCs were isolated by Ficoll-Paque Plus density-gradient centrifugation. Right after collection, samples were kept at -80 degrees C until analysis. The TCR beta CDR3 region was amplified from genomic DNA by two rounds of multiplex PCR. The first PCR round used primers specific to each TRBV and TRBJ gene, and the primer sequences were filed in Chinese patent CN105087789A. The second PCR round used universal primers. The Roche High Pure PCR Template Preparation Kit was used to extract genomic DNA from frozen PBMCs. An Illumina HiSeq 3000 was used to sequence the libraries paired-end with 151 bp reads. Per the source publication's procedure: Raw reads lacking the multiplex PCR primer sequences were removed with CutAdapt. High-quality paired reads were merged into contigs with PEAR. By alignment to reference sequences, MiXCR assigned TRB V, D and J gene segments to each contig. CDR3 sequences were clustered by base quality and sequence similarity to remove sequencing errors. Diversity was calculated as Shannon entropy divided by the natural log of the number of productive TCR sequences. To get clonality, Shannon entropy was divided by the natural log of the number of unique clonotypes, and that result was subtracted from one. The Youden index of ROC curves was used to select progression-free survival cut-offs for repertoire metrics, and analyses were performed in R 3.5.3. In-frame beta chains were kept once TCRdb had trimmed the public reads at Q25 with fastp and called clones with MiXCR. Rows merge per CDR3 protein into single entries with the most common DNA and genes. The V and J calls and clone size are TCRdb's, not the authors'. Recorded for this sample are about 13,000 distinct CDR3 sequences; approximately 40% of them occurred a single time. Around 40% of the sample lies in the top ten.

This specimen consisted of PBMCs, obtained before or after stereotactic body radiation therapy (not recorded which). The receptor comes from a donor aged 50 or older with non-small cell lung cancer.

For the CDR3, the sequence is CASSILSGTEAFF. The base sequence is TGTGCCAGCAGCATCCTAAGCGGAACTGAAGCTTTCTTT. The rearrangement joined TRBV5-5 to TRBJ1-1; a confident D gene designation cannot be given. Per the germline V gene (reference sequence), SGHKS is the CDR1 and YYEKEE is the CDR2. V sheds 4 bases and J sheds 5 bases, leaving 12 bases between their ends. The CDR3 sequence holds 13 residues, the cysteine and phenylalanine included. Here the CDR3 DNA is all that survives: 39 bases in frame from base 1.